This T cell receptor beta chain was sequenced for a study of cytotoxic CD8 clonotypes in ibrutinib-treated CLL. CDR1 and CDR2 from the germline V gene are MNHEY and SMNVEV (reference sequence). The CDR3 has 16 amino acids. The V segment lost 3 bases and the J segment 5 bases; nucleotides outside the gene matches: 4. Remarks on this clone: Its specificity is unknown.

Whole-study findings and limits: Higher clonality was seen at ibrutinib response and a return toward baseline at progression.

TCRdb's copy holds only in-frame clones and misses some; the assay was immunoSEQ multiplex PCR. The profile shows 35,000 to 45,000 clones, roughly 45% of them singletons. The material sequenced was PBMCs, taken before ibrutinib treatment. The chain recombines TRBV27 with TRBJ2-2; 12 nucleotides align to TRBD2. The receptor was derived from a human donor with chronic lymphocytic leukemia. In nucleotides, the CDR3 is TGTGCCAGCAGTTTTCTCGGGACTAGCGGGACCGGGGAGCTGTTTTTT. Protein product: CASSFLGTSGTGELFF.